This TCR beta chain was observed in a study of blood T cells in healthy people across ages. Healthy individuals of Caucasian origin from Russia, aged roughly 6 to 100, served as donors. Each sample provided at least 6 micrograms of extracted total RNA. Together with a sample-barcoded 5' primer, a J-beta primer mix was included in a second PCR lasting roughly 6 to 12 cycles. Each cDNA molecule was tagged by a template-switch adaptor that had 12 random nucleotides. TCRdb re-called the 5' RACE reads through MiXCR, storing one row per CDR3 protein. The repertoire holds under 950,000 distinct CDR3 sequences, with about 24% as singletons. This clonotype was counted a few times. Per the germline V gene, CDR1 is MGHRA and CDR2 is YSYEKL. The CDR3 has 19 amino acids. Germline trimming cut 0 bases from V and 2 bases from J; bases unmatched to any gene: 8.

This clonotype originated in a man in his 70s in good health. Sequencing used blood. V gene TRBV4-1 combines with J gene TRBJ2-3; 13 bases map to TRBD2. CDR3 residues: CASSQDRRTSGGDTDTQYF. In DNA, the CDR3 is TGCGCCAGCAGCCAAGATCGGAGGACTAGCGGGGGAGACACAGATACGCAGTATTTT.